A selection of T cell receptor beta chains follows, all from one sample in a study of blood T cell repertoires in COVID-19. Sequencing was performed with immunoSEQ multiplex PCR; in TCRdb, only in-frame clones are kept and a portion is missing. The sample contains 100,000 or so clones, more than 80% of which appear only once. The sequencing sample was made of peripheral blood. The source of these receptors is a human donor in a cohort sampled during active COVID-19. Each CDR3 is given with its conserved first and last residue. The D gene is left open where the match is weak. Only part of the rows carry a size: once, few, many, or a class if the clone is expanded.

.	16	.	TRBV6-2/TRBV6-3	TRBJ1-3	CASSYSGTSSGNTIYF	TGTGCCAGCAGTTACTCCGGGACAAGCTCTGGAAACACCATATATTTT
.	13	.	TRBV5-1	TRBJ1-2	CASSNAENYGYTF	TGCGCCAGCAGCAACGCTGAGAACTATGGCTACACCTTC
.	11	.	TRBV29-1	TRBJ2-7	CSAGQTYEQYF	TGCAGCGCCGGACAAACCTACGAGCAGTACTTC
.	13	.	TRBV4-3	TRBJ1-5	CASSLNPGQPQHF	TGCGCCAGCAGCCTTAATCCGGGTCAGCCCCAGCATTTT
TRBD1	15	.	TRBV18	TRBJ1-3	CASSRRTGSENTIYF	TGTGCCAGCTCACGACGGACAGGGTCGGAAAACACCATATATTTT
.	16	once	TRBV5-6	TRBJ1-2	CASSPIPTGMDYGYTF	TGTGCCAGCAGCCCAATCCCAACCGGTATGGACTATGGCTACACCTTC
TRBD2	15	.	TRBV7-2	TRBJ2-7	CASSNSGGSGYEQYF	TGTGCCAGCAGCAATAGCGGGGGGTCCGGTTACGAGCAGTACTTC
TRBD1	15	.	TRBV11-3	TRBJ1-1	CASSWDSTPNTEAFF	TGTGCCAGCAGCTGGGACAGCACTCCGAACACTGAAGCTTTCTTT
TRBD2	14	.	TRBV7-2	TRBJ2-7	CASSLLAGGGEQYF	TGTGCCAGCAGCTTACTAGCGGGAGGGGGCGAGCAGTACTTC
TRBD1	14	few	TRBV6-5	TRBJ1-2	CASSYSGGDYGYTF	TGTGCCAGCAGTTATTCAGGGGGCGACTATGGCTACACCTTC
.	15	.	TRBV27	TRBJ2-6	CASSPLGSGANVLTF	TGTGCCAGCAGTCCCCTCGGCTCTGGGGCCAACGTCCTGACTTTC
TRBD1	15	.	TRBV28	TRBJ2-6	CAVWDRVTGANVLTF	TGTGCCGTGTGGGACAGGGTTACTGGGGCCAACGTCCTGACTTTC
.	12	.	TRBV5-4	TRBJ2-2	CASSFMSGELFF	TGTGCCAGCAGCTTTATGTCCGGGGAGCTGTTTTTT
TRBD2	17	.	TRBV14	TRBJ2-5	CASSQDGLAGGPETQYF	TGTGCCAGCAGCCAAGATGGACTAGCGGGAGGACCAGAGACCCAGTACTTC
TRBD1	16	.	TRBV28	TRBJ1-1	CASSLTYGTGRASAFF	TGTGCCAGCAGTTTAACGTATGGGACAGGGCGCGCCTCAGCTTTCTTT
.	13	.	TRBV29-1	TRBJ1-1	CSVEKRHGPEAFF	TGCAGCGTTGAGAAGAGACACGGCCCTGAAGCTTTCTTT
.	14	.	TRBV18	TRBJ2-7	CASSPNRGDYEQYF	TGTGCCAGCTCACCGAACCGGGGTGACTACGAGCAGTACTTC
TRBD1	14	.	TRBV5-4	TRBJ2-7	CASSRRQGDYEQYF	TGTGCCAGCAGCCGGAGACAGGGCGACTACGAGCAGTACTTC
TRBD2	14	.	TRBV6-6	TRBJ2-5	CASRLAGGDETQYF	TGTGCCAGCAGACTAGCGGGGGGTGATGAGACCCAGTACTTC
TRBD1	15	.	TRBV14	TRBJ1-5	CAVKGADFSNQPQHF	TGTGCCGTAAAGGGGGCAGATTTTAGCAATCAGCCCCAGCATTTT
TRBD1	17	.	TRBV9	TRBJ1-1	CASSANRDRGWWTEAFF	TGTGCCAGCAGCGCAAACCGGGACAGGGGATGGTGGACTGAAGCTTTCTTT
.	17	.	TRBV7-2	TRBJ2-7	CASSLGLAYLSSYEQYF	TGTGCCAGCAGCTTAGGGCTAGCCTACTTGAGCTCCTACGAGCAGTACTTC
TRBD1	14	.	TRBV2	TRBJ2-3	CASSRQGATDTQYF	TGTGCCAGCAGCAGACAGGGGGCAACAGATACGCAGTATTTT
TRBD1	15	.	TRBV25-1	TRBJ1-2	CASSALTGGNYGYTF	TGTGCCAGCAGTGCCCTTACAGGGGGCAACTATGGCTACACCTTC
.	14	.	TRBV18	TRBJ2-3	CASSLYGDGSWPYF	TGTGCCAGCTCCTTGTACGGGGACGGGAGTTGGCCGTATTTT
TRBD1	13	.	TRBV2	TRBJ2-1	CASSLRQGNEQFF	TGTGCCAGCAGTTTAAGACAGGGCAATGAGCAGTTCTTC
.	14	many	TRBV7-2	TRBJ2-7	CASSLGPSGGEQYF	TGTGCCAGCAGCTTAGGACCTTCCGGAGGCGAGCAGTACTTC